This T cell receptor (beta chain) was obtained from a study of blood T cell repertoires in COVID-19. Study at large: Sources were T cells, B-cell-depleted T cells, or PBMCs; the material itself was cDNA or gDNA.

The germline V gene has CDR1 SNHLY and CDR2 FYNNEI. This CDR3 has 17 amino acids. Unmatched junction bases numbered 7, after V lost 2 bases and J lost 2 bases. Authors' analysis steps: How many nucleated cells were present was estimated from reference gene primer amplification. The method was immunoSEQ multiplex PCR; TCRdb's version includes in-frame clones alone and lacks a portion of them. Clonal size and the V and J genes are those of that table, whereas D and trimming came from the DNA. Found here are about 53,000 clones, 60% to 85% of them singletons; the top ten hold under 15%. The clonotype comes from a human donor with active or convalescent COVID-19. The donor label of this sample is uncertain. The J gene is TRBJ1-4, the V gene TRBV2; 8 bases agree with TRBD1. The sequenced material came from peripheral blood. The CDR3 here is CASSETIQGATNEKLFF. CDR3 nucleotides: TGTGCCAGCAGTGAAACAATCCAGGGGGCGACTAATGAAAAACTGTTTTTT.